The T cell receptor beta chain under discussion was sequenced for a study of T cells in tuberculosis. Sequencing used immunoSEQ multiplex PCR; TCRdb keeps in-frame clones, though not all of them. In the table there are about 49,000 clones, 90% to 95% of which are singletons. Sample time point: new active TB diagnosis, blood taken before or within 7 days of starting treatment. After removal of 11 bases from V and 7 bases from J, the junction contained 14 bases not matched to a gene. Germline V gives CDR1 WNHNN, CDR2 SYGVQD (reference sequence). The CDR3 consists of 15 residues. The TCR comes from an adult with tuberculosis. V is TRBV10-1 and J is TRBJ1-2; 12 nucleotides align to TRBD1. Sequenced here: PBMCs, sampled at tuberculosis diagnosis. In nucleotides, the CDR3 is TGCGCCGGCCCGGGACAGGGGGCGCGACACTTTGGCTACACCTTC. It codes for CAGPGQGARHFGYTF.